These 7 T cell receptor beta chains were sequenced from one sample in a study of blood T cell repertoires in COVID-19. Sequenced by immunoSEQ multiplex PCR; TCRdb stores in-frame clones only, minus some. The sample gives 400,000 or so clones, around 86% of which show up once; over 2.5% is in the top ten. The sequencing sample was made of peripheral blood. The receptors were sampled from a human donor in a cohort sampled during active COVID-19.

The CDR3 loop reads CASSVTGQEYF. CDR3 coding DNA: TGTGCCAGCAGTGTAACAGGGCAGGAATACTTC. The rearrangement links TRBV2 to TRBJ2-5; a weak D match, TRBD1 (6 bases). Germline CDR1 is SNHLY and CDR2 is FYNNEI. Trimming removed 4 bases at V and 14 bases at J, with 14 bases between. The CDR3 is made up of 11 amino acids.

The chain joins TRBV6-4 to TRBJ2-3, with 7 bases identical to TRBD2. Germline loops: CDR1 MRHNA, CDR2 SNTAGT. Trimming took 4 bases from V and 2 from J; bases not matched to a gene: 3. The CDR3 has 14 residues. The CDR3 DNA sequence: TGTGCCAGCAGTGGTGAGCGGGACACAGATACGCAGTATTTT. Encoded protein: CASSGERDTDTQYF.

J is TRBJ1-1 and V is TRBV30; 10 bases fit TRBD1. CDR1 and CDR2 (germline): GTSNPN, SVGIG (reference sequence). This CDR3 comprises 15 residues. For the CDR3, the DNA is TGTGCTCTTACCGGGACAGGGGCCCCGAACACTGAAGCTTTCTTT. Its translation: CALTGTGAPNTEAFF.

This clone has a handful of counts. The chain carries TRBV25-1 and TRBJ2-5; no clear D gene. The CDR3 loop spans 15 amino acids. V lost 2 bases to trimming and J lost 2 bases, with 12 bases between them. The V gene's germline CDR1 is MGHDK and CDR2 SYGVNS. The CDR3 nucleotides are TGTGCCAGCAGTGAACCACAGCTATCACAAGAGACCCAGTACTTC. It yields the protein CASSEPQLSQETQYF.

The J gene is TRBJ2-2, the V gene TRBV9; 8 nucleotides match TRBD1. The V gene's germline CDR1 is SGDLS and CDR2 YYNGEE. J was trimmed by 0 bases and V by 4 bases; bases with no gene match: 5. The CDR3 loop spans 16 amino acids. The CDR3 sequence: CASSLNRGSNTGELFF. The CDR3 DNA follows: TGTGCCAGCAGCCTTAACAGGGGGTCGAACACCGGGGAGCTGTTTTTT.

In DNA form, the CDR3 reads TGTGCCAGTAGTATAGCAAGGGGACTCGGTGAGACCCAGTACTTC. Its translation: CASSIARGLGETQYF. V and J are TRBV19 and TRBJ2-5; D possibly corresponds to TRBD2 (6 bases). V was shortened by 1 base and J by 5 bases, with 14 bases between the two germline ends. CDR3 length: 15 amino acids. The V gene's germline CDR1 is LNHDA and CDR2 SQIVND (reference sequence).

The V gene is TRBV18, the J gene TRBJ2-7; the match to TRBD1 covers 7 bases. CDR3 size: 13 residues. Germline CDR1 reads KGHSH; CDR2 reads LQKENI. The ends lost 6 bases at V and 7 bases at J; junction bases unmatched: 9. DNA of the CDR3: TGTGCCAGCTCCCAGGGGGTTCTGGGGGAGCAGTACTTC. It translates to CASSQGVLGEQYF.